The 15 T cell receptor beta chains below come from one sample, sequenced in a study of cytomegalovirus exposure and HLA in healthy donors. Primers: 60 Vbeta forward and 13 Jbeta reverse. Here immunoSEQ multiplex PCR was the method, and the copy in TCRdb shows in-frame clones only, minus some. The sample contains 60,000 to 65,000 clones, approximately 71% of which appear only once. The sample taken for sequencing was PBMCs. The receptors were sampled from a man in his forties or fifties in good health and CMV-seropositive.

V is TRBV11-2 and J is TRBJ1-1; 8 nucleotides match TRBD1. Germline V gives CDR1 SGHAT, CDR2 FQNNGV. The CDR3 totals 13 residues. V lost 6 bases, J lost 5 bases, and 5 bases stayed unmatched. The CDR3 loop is CASRSTGATEAFF. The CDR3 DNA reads TGTGCCAGCAGATCGACAGGGGCGACTGAAGCTTTCTTT.

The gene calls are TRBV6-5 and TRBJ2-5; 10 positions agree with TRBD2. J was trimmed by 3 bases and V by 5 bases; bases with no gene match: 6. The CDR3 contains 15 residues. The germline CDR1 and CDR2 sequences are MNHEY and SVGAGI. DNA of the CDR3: TGTGCCAGCAGTCACCCCAGCGGGGGGGAAGAGACCCAGTACTTC. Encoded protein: CASSHPSGGEETQYF.

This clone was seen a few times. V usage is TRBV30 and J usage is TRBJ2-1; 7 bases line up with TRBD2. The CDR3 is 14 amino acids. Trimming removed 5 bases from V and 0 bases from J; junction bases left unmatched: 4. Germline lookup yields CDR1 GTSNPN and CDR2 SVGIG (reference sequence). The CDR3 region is CAWGPGGSYNEQFF. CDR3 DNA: TGTGCCTGGGGACCGGGGGGCTCCTACAATGAGCAGTTCTTC.

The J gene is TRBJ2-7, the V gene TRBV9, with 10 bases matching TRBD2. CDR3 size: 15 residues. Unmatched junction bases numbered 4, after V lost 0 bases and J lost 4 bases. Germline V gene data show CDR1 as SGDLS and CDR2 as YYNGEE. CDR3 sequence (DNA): TGTGCCAGCAGCGTAGCTAGCGGGAGTTTTTACGAGCAGTACTTC. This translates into CASSVASGSFYEQYF.

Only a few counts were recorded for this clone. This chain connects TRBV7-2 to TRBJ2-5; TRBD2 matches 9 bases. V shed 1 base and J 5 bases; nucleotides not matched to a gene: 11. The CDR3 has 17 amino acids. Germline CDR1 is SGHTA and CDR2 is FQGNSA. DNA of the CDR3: TGTGCCAGCAGCTTAGAAGCGGCGGGAGGGGTTGGGGAGACCCAGTACTTC. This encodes CASSLEAAGGVGETQYF.

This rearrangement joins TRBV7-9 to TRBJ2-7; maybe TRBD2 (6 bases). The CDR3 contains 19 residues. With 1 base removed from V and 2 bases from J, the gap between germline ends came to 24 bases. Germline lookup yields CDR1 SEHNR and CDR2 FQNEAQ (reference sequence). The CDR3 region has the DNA TGTGCCAGCAGCTTAGGTCTGGCGGAGGGCCGTCCCATCCCCTACGAGCAGTACTTC. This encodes CASSLGLAEGRPIPYEQYF. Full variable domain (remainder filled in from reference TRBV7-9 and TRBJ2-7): DTGVSQNPRHKITKRGQNVTFRCDPISEHNRLYWYRQTLGQGPEFLTYFQNEAQLEKSRLLSDRFSAERPKGSFSTLEIQRTEQGDSAMYLCASSLGLAEGRPIPYEQYFGPGTRLTVT.

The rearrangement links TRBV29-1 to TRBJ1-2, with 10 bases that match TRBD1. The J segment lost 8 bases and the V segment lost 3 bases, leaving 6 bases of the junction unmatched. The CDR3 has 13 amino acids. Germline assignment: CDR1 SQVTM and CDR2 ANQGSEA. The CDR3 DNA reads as TGCAGCGTTGACCGACAGGGGGCTAGGGGCTACACCTTC. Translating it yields CSVDRQGARGYTF.

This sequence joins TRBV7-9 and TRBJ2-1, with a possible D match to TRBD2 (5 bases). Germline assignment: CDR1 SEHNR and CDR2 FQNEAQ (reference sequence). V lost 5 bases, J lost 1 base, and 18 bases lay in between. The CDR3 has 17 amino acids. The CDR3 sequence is CASSPLEGRKSYNEQFF. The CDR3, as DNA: TGTGCCAGCAGCCCCCTCGAGGGTAGGAAGTCCTACAATGAGCAGTTCTTC.

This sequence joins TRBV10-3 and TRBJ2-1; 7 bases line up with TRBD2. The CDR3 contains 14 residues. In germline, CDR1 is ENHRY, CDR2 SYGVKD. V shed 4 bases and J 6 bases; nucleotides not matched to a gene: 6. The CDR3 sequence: CAISGRETSNEQFF. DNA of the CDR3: TGTGCCATCAGTGGGCGGGAGACTAGCAATGAGCAGTTCTTC.

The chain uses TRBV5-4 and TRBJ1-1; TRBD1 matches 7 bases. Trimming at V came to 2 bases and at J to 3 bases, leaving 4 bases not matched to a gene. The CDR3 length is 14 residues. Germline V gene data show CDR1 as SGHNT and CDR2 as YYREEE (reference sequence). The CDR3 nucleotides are TGTGCCAGCAGCTTTGGCAGGGGGGACACTGAAGCTTTCTTT. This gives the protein CASSFGRGDTEAFF.

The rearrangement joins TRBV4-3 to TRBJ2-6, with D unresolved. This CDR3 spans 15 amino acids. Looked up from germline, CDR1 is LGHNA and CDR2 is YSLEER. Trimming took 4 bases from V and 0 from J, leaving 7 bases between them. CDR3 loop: CASSPLASGANVLTF. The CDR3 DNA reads TGCGCCAGCAGCCCTCTGGCCTCTGGGGCCAACGTCCTGACTTTC.

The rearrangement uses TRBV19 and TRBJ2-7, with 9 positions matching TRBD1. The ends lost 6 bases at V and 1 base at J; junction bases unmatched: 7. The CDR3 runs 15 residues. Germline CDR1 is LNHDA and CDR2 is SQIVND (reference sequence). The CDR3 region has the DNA TGTGCCAGTAGCTCCGCCGGGACAGGGTCCTACGAGCAGTACTTC. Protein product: CASSSAGTGSYEQYF.

The CDR3 protein is CASSSGLAVPYYEQYF. CDR3 sequence (DNA): TGTGCCAGCAGTTCAGGACTAGCGGTACCTTACTACGAGCAGTACTTC. The rearrangement uses TRBV27 and TRBJ2-7, with 10 nucleotides matching TRBD2. Looked up from germline, CDR1 is MNHEY and CDR2 is SMNVEV (reference sequence). V lost 4 bases, J lost 3 bases, and 9 bases stayed unmatched. The CDR3 sequence is 16 residues long.

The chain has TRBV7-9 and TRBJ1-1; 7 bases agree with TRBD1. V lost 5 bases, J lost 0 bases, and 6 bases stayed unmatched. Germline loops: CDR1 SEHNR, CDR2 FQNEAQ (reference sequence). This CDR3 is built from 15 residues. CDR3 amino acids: CASSNNRGLNTEAFF. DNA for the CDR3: TGTGCCAGCAGCAACAACAGGGGCCTGAACACTGAAGCTTTCTTT.

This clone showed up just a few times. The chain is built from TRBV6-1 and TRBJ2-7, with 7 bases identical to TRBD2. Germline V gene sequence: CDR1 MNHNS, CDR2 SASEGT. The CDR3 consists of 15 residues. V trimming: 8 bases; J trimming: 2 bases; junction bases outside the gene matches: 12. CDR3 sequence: CASSRGGDAAYEQYF. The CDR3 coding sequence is TGTGCCAGCTCCCGGGGAGGGGACGCAGCCTACGAGCAGTACTTC.